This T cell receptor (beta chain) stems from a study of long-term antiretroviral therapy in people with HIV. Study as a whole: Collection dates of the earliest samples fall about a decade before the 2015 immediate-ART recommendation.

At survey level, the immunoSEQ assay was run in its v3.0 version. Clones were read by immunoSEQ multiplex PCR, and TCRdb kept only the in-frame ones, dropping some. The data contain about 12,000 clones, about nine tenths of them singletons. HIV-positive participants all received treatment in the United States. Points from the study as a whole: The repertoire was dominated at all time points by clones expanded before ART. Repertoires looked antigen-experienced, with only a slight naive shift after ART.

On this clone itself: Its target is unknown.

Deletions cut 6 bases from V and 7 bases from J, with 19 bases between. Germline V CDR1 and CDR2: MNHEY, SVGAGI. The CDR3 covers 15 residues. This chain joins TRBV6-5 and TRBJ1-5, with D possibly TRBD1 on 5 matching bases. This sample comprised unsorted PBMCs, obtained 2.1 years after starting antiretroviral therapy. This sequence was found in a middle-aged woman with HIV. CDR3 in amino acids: CASRAGTGSVQPQHF. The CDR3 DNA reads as TGTGCCAGCAGGGCCGGGACGGGGAGCGTCCAGCCCCAGCATTTT.